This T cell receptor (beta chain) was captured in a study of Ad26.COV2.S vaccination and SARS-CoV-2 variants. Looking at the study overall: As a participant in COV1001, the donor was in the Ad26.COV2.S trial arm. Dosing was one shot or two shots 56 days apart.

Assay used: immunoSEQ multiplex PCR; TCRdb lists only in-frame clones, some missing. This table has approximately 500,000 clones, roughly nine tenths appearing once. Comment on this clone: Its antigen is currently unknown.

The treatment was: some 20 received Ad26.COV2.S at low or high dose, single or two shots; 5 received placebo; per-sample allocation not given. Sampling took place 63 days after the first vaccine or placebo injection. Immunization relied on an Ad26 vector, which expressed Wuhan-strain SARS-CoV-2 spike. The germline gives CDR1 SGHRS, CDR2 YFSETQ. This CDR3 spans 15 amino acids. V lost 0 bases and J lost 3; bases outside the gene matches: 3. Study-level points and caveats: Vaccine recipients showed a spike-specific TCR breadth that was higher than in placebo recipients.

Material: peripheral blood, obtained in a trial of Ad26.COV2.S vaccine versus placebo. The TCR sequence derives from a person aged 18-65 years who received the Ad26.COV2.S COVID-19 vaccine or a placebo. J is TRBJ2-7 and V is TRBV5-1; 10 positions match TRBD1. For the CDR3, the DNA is TGCGCCAGCAGCTTGGGCGGACAGGGGGTCTACGAGCAGTACTTC. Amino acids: CASSLGGQGVYEQYF.